Sequencing of this T cell receptor beta chain was carried out in a study of chemoradiotherapy in HPV16-positive cancers. This CDR3 spans 15 amino acids. The V end lost 0 bases, the J end lost 5 bases, and 9 bases lay between the germline ends. Germline loops: CDR1 SGDLS, CDR2 YYNGEE. Method: immunoSEQ multiplex PCR; TCRdb's copy keeps in-frame clones and lacks some. The table includes about 15,000 clones, nearly 90% detected once. This clone was seen only a few times. The sample in question was blood, obtained from a patient who underwent chemoradiotherapy. V and J are TRBV9 and TRBJ1-6; D is uncertain. This TCR was sampled from a human donor with HPV-associated anogenital cancer. CDR3 sequence (DNA): TGTGCCAGCAGCGTAGAGGGTTTCCATAATTCACCCCTCCACTTT. The encoded protein is CASSVEGFHNSPLHF.